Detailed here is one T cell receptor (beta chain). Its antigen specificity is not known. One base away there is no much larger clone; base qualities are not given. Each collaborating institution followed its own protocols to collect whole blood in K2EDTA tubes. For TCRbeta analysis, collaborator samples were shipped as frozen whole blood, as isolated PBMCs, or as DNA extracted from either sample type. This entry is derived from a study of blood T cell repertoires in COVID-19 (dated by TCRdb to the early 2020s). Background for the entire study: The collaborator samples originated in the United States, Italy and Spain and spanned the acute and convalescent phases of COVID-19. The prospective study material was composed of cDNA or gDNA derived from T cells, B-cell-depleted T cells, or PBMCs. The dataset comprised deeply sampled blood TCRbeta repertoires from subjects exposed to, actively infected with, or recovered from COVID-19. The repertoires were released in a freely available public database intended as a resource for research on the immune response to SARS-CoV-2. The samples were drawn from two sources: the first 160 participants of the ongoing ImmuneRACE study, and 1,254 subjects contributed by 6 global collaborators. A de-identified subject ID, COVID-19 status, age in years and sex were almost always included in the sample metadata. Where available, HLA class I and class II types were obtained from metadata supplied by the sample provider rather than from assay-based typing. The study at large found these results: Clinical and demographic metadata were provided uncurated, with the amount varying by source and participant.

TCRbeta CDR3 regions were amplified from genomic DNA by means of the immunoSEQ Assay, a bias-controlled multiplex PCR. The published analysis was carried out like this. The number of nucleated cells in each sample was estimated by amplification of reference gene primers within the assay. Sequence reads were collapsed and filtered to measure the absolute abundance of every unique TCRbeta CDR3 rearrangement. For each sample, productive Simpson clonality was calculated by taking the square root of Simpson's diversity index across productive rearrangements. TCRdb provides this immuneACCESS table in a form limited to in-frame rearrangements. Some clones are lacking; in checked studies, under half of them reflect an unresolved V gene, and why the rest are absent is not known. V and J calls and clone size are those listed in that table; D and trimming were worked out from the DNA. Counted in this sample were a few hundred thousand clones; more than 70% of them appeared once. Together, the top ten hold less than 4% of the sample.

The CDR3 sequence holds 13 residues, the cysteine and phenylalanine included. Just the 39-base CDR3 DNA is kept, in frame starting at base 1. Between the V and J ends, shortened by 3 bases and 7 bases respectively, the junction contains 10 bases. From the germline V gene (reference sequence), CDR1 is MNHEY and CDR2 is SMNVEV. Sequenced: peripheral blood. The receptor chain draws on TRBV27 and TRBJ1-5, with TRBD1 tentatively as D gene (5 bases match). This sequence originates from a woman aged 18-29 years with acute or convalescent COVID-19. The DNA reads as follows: TGTGCCAGCAGTTTGGAGGGGTACCAGCCCCAGCATTTT. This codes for CASSLEGYQPQHF.